This T cell receptor beta chain was recorded in a study of cytomegalovirus exposure and HLA in healthy donors. Study-level results: The authors reported that TCR beta sequences could predict HLA-A and HLA-B alleles. These predictions were accurate for most subjects in the first cohort. It was reported in a later analysis that an Asian-associated ancestry cluster showed fewer N-insertions than the roughly 670-donor mean. It was taken for granted in presence/absence analyses that sequencing depth across donors was roughly uniform.

When sampled, the donors appeared nominally healthy, though they likely had unrecorded immune exposures. The germline V gene has CDR1 SGDLS and CDR2 YYNGEE. The CDR3 length is 16 residues. Germline trimming cut 4 bases from V and 0 bases from J; bases unmatched to any gene: 6. Remarks on this clone: Its specificity is not known.

The PCR ran on 60 Vbeta and 13 Jbeta primers. Profiled with immunoSEQ multiplex PCR; TCRdb holds only in-frame clones, not every one. Of around 110,000 clones listed, roughly 85% are singletons. The chain uses TRBV9 and TRBJ2-3, with 9 bases identical to TRBD2. The sample consisted of PBMCs. This clonotype was sampled from a man aged 25 to 40 in good health and CMV-seropositive. The CDR3 protein is CASSFERGESTDTQYF. The CDR3 DNA is TGTGCCAGCAGCTTCGAGCGGGGGGAAAGCACAGATACGCAGTATTTT.